What follows are 10 T cell receptor beta chains derived from one specimen sequenced in a study of cytomegalovirus exposure and HLA in healthy donors. The PCR made use of 60 Vbeta and 13 Jbeta primers. Using immunoSEQ multiplex PCR, the repertoire was profiled, and TCRdb retains in-frame clones only, with some absent. The table records roughly 200,000 clones, about 10% of them present only once. Sequenced material: PBMCs. These receptors came from a woman in her twenties or thirties in good health and CMV-seropositive.

This rearrangement joins TRBV7-2 to TRBJ2-7; unclear D gene. This CDR3 region has 16 residues. V was clipped by 1 base and J by 3 bases, with 16 bases between them. Germline CDR1 and CDR2: SGHTA and FQGNSA. The CDR3 loop is CASSLGSSNVNYEQYF. CDR3 in DNA: TGTGCCAGCAGCTTAGGAAGCTCCAATGTTAACTACGAGCAGTACTTC.

This clone was recorded a few times. The V gene is TRBV5-1, the J gene TRBJ2-5; TRBD2 might be the D (5 bases). There are 19 residues in the CDR3. The V end lost 5 bases, the J end lost 5 bases, and 31 bases lay between the germline ends. From germline, CDR1 is SGHRS and CDR2 YFSETQ. The CDR3 bases are TGCGCCAGCAGTTTTGTCGCCCCCTCCCGGGGTACCCTCGTGGAGACCCAGTACTTC. This encodes CASSFVAPSRGTLVETQYF.

DNA of the CDR3: TGCGCCAGCAGCGTGACAGCCACTAATGAAAAACTGTTTTTT. Encoded protein: CASSVTATNEKLFF. This chain uses TRBV5-1 with TRBJ1-4; possibly TRBD1 for D (5 bases). CDR3 length: 14 residues. V was clipped by 4 bases and J by 2 bases, with 9 bases between them. Germline V lookup: CDR1 SGHRS, CDR2 YFSETQ. Combining the CDR3 with reference TRBV5-1 and TRBJ1-4 gives the whole variable domain KAGVTQTPRYLIKTRGQQVTLSCSPISGHRSVSWYQQTPGQGLQFLFEYFSETQRNKGNFPGRFSGRQFSNSRSEMNVSTLELGDSALYLCASSVTATNEKLFFGSGTQLSVL.

Here the CDR3 reads CASSSDRDRGEEQYF. CDR3 DNA: TGCGCCAGCAGCTCGGACCGGGACAGGGGGGAAGAGCAGTACTTC. The chain uses TRBV5-1 and TRBJ2-7; 11 bases align to TRBD1. There are 15 residues in the CDR3. Germline V gene data show CDR1 as SGHRS and CDR2 as YFSETQ. The V segment lost 3 bases and the J segment 7 bases; nucleotides outside the gene matches: 9.

The chain links TRBV6-1 to TRBJ2-1; TRBD1 agrees at 7 bases. After removal of 5 bases from V and 5 bases from J, the junction contained 9 bases not matched to a gene. The CDR3 loop spans 15 amino acids. Germline loops: CDR1 MNHNS, CDR2 SASEGT. The CDR3 nucleotides are TGTGCCAGCAGTCCGGGACAGCGATCCAACAATGAGCAGTTCTTC. Translation gives CASSPGQRSNNEQFF.

This clone was seen only a few times. This sequence joins TRBV6-1 and TRBJ1-2; TRBD1 aligns across 7 bases. The CDR3 has 14 residues. CDR1 is MNHNS and CDR2 is SASEGT in the germline V gene. V lost 5 bases and J lost 4; bases outside the gene matches: 7. Here the CDR3 reads CASSLTGRGYGYTF. CDR3 nucleotide sequence: TGTGCCAGCAGTCTGACAGGGCGGGGCTATGGCTACACCTTC.

This clone was seen a few times. The genes are TRBV11-1 and TRBJ2-7; D is ambiguous. V lost 4 bases to trimming and J lost 4 bases, with 14 bases between them. The CDR3 contains 14 residues. The V gene's germline CDR1 is SGHAT and CDR2 FQDESV (reference sequence). The CDR3 loop is CASSSQGGPYEQYF. CDR3 nucleotide sequence: TGTGCCAGCAGCTCCCAAGGCGGTCCTTACGAGCAGTACTTC.

Only a few counts were recorded for this clone. The chain employs TRBV4-2 and TRBJ2-1, with D perhaps TRBD1 (6 bases). Germline CDR1 LGHNA, CDR2 YNFKEQ. The length of the CDR3 is 15 residues. Trimming left V 4 bases short and J 5 bases short, with 15 bases between. The CDR3 reads CASSPLGDTNNEQFF. The CDR3 DNA reads as TGTGCCAGCAGCCCCCTCGGGGACACCAACAATGAGCAGTTCTTC.

The V call is TRBV6-1, the J call TRBJ2-7, with D possibly TRBD2 on 5 matching bases. Germline CDR1 is MNHNS and CDR2 is SASEGT. The germline V and J ends were trimmed by 4 bases and 4 bases, with 14 bases remaining between them. The CDR3 has 14 amino acids. CDR3 residues: CASSGRDSRYEQYF. The CDR3 DNA is TGTGCCAGCAGTGGACGGGATAGCAGGTACGAGCAGTACTTC.

This clone was seen only a few times. The chain couples TRBV29-1 to TRBJ1-5; D remains unclear. The CDR3 extends over 12 amino acids. The V end lost 4 bases, the J end lost 2 bases, and 6 bases lay between the germline ends. Germline CDR1 is SQVTM and CDR2 is ANQGSEA. CDR3 protein: CSVVGGNQPQHF. The CDR3 DNA reads TGCAGCGTTGTGGGCGGCAATCAGCCCCAGCATTTT.